This TCR beta chain appears in the sequencing data of a study of T cells after yellow fever vaccination. Overall study results and limits: Most clones from primary vaccination were detected again post-booster (around 96% CD4, 88% CD8). Contaminants from the bulk population, in the form of abundant clonotypes, could be found in FACS-sorted repertoires.

Deletions cut 1 base from V and 9 bases from J, with 7 bases between. The CDR3 spans 12 residues. Notes on this clonotype: Its target is unknown.

TCRdb analysed the 5' RACE reads with MiXCR anew, one entry per CDR3 protein. Seen here are about 400,000 distinct CDR3 sequences, about 6% observed once, and the top ten hold 15%. The sequenced sample was PBMCs, obtained 5 days after the yellow fever booster vaccination. The gene calls are TRBV12-3 or TRBV12-4 and TRBJ2-1; D is ambiguous. The receptor comes from a man aged 30 to 39 who received the YFV17D yellow fever vaccine. Here the CDR3 reads CASSLGAIEQFF. The CDR3 coding sequence is TGTGCCAGCAGTTTAGGAGCTATTGAGCAGTTCTTC.